Listed below are T cell receptor beta chains from one sample, sequenced in a study of T cells in localized non-small cell lung cancer. Clones were read by immunoSEQ multiplex PCR, and TCRdb kept only the in-frame ones, dropping some. In the table there are more than 1,500 clones, approximately 23% of which are singletons. The sample was lung tumor tissue, taken before any cancer treatment. These receptors were obtained from a male donor older than 55 with stage II squamous cell lung carcinoma. Both conserved end residues are part of each CDR3. Each record gives: CDR3 length, D gene, J gene, V gene, clone size, CDR3 DNA, CDR3 protein. A D gene is named only where the DNA matches it firmly. Only some rows state a clone size, as once, few, many or a class for expanded clones.

13 | . | TRBJ1-5 | TRBV2 | few | TGTGCCAGCAGTGTGACCGGGGACCAGCCCCAGCATTTT | CASSVTGDQPQHF
16 | . | TRBJ2-7 | TRBV6-8 | large | TGTGCCAGCAGTGACGCCCTCGCGGAAGGCTCCTACGAGCAGTACTTC | CASSDALAEGSYEQYF
12 | . | TRBJ1-1 | TRBV19 | few | TGTGCCAGTAGTATGGGAGGTACTGAAGCTTTCTTT | CASSMGGTEAFF
12 | TRBD1 | TRBJ1-2 | TRBV2 | few | TGTGCCAGCAGTACGGACAGGGAGGGCTACACCTTC | CASSTDREGYTF
13 | . | TRBJ2-3 | TRBV23-1 | . | TGCGCCAGCCCCGGGGCCTTCACAGATACGCAGTATTTT | CASPGAFTDTQYF
13 | TRBD1 | TRBJ2-1 | TRBV7-2 | medium-sized | TGTGCCAGCAGCCAGGACAGGGGGAATGAGCAGTTCTTC | CASSQDRGNEQFF
17 | TRBD1 | TRBJ1-1 | TRBV28 | few | TGTGCCAGCAGGCTAACAGGGGCTACCTTTTCGAACACTGAAGCTTTCTTT | CASRLTGATFSNTEAFF
17 | TRBD1 | TRBJ1-4 | TRBV5-1 | . | TGCGCCAGCAGCTTGGGGAGCAGGGGGCAATGGAGTGAAAAACTGTTTTTT | CASSLGSRGQWSEKLFF
14 | TRBD1 | TRBJ1-2 | TRBV25-1 | . | TGTGCCAGCAGTGCACAGGGGCCCAACTATGGCTACACCTTC | CASSAQGPNYGYTF
13 | . | TRBJ2-7 | TRBV12-1 | . | TGTGCCGCCTCAGGGTCTCTCGGCTACGAGCAGTACTTC | CAASGSLGYEQYF
14 | . | TRBJ1-1 | TRBV6-8 | . | TGTGCCAGCAGTCGCCTCGGAGGGGACACTGAAGCTTTCTTT | CASSRLGGDTEAFF
13 | . | TRBJ1-5 | TRBV19 | . | TGTGCCAGTAGGAGATCCGGGGGTCAGCCCCAGCATTTT | CASRRSGGQPQHF
13 | . | TRBJ1-1 | TRBV19 | . | TGTGCCAGTAGTAAGGCCAGGGACACTGAAGCTTTCTTT | CASSKARDTEAFF
13 | . | TRBJ2-1 | TRBV7-8 | . | TGTGCCAGCAGCTCGGACCGACACAATGAGCAGTTCTTC | CASSSDRHNEQFF
14 | TRBD2 | TRBJ2-1 | TRBV6-8 | . | TGTGCCGCTGGGCTAGCGGGGGGGAACAATGAGCAGTTCTTC | CAAGLAGGNNEQFF
14 | TRBD1 | TRBJ2-5 | TRBV9 | medium-sized | TGTGCCAGCAGCGGGGGACAGGGGTGGGAGACCCAGTACTTC | CASSGGQGWETQYF
14 | . | TRBJ1-5 | TRBV28 | . | TGTGCCAGCAGTTTATCGCAGGATGATCAGCCCCAGCATTTT | CASSLSQDDQPQHF
12 | . | TRBJ2-7 | TRBV2 | . | TGTGCCAGCACTTACAGCTCCTACGAGCAGTACTTC | CASTYSSYEQYF
17 | TRBD1 | TRBJ1-1 | TRBV11-3 | medium-sized | TGTGCCAGCAGCATAGGGACAGGTAGGAATAGAGGCACTGAAGCTTTCTTT | CASSIGTGRNRGTEAFF
14 | TRBD1 | TRBJ1-1 | TRBV11-3 | few | TGTGCCAGCAGCGCACTAACAGGGGATACTGAAGCTTTCTTT | CASSALTGDTEAFF
13 | . | TRBJ1-6 | TRBV6-8 | . | TGTGCCAGCAGTTACCCCGTAAATTCACCCCTCCACTTT | CASSYPVNSPLHF
16 | . | TRBJ1-6 | TRBV6-8 | few | TGTGCCATCAGTTCGGGGCAGGGCACCTATAATTCACCCCTCCACTTT | CAISSGQGTYNSPLHF